This entry describes one T cell receptor beta chain. This sample is drawn from a study of control samples from healthy donors and cancer patients. The V and J ends lost 0 bases and 2 bases respectively, with 12 bases between them. Germline V gene data show CDR1 as SGHAT and CDR2 as FQNNGV. The CDR3 is 16 amino acids. Profiling relied on immunoSEQ multiplex PCR, and the TCRdb table lists in-frame clones only, not all of them. Among 400,000 to 500,000 clones, 80% to 95% were seen once, and the ten largest hold 5% to 8%. V and J are TRBV11-2 and TRBJ2-3, with a possible D match to TRBD2 (5 bases). The receptor was derived from a man aged 35-49 years with head and neck cancer. Sequencing was carried out using PBMCs. Here the CDR3 reads CASSLDTRRFTDTQYF. The CDR3 DNA sequence: TGTGCCAGCAGCTTAGACACCAGGAGGTTCACAGATACGCAGTATTTT.